The clone carrying this TCR beta chain was recorded once. Germline CDR1 and CDR2: LNHDA and SQIVND (reference sequence). This CDR3 has 15 amino acids. Trimming removed 5 bases from V and 2 bases from J; junction bases left unmatched: 7. The data were taken from a study of blood T cell repertoires in COVID-19. On the study more broadly: The origin of the acute and convalescent COVID-19 samples was the United States, Italy and Spain.

The table came from immunoSEQ multiplex PCR; TCRdb's copy has only in-frame clones and leaves some out. The repertoire holds some 270,000 clones, with nearly 90% as singletons. The Seattle site enrolled patients during active infection and followed them longitudinally. This clonotype was obtained from a woman between 55 and 75 years old with COVID-19, enrolled during active disease. Input material: peripheral blood. The V call is TRBV19, the J call TRBJ2-7, with 9 bases that match TRBD1. For the CDR3, the DNA is TGTGCCAGTAGTCGTGGGACAGGGAATCCCTACGAGCAGTACTTC. Its protein is CASSRGTGNPYEQYF.